This T cell receptor (beta chain) was documented in a study of shared clonotypes between healthy human individuals (dated by TCRdb to the early 2020s). Background for the entire study: The cohort comprised a couple of women and a few men aged 18 to 49 years. For each donor, CD4 naive and CD4 memory were each run on three plates, CD8 naive on two plates, and CD8 memory on one plate. Blood TCR repertoires of about 5 healthy adults were deeply sequenced to estimate repertoire size and the extent of clonotype sharing between individuals. Different laboratories and diverse techniques were used to prepare libraries and sequence TCR repertoires, to increase sequencing depth and limit assay-specific biases. Per donor, leukapheresis produced somewhere between about 0.94 and 8.9 billion PBMCs.

Beyond this particular receptor, the publication reports: Compared with non-shared clonotypes, the clonotypes found in all four sorted-subset donors had higher generation probabilities. Incomplete sequencing was indicated by rarefaction of sorted-subset datasets, despite the large sequencing depth. When four donors were compared, the shared fraction of clonotypes was about 5% for naive CD4, over 3% for naive CD8, 2.3% for memory CD4, and 0.3% to 0.5% for memory CD8. Because the study included only a small number of donors, the genetic and exposure-history diversity represented was limited. Naive subsets generally had larger estimated clonotype richness than memory subsets did. Sampling was limited to blood, and TCR repertoires in tissue likely differ from TCR repertoires in blood. Pairwise subsampling indicated that sequencing depth was expected to affect the degree of clonotype sharing among donors.

Using the deep immunoSEQ assay, multiplex PCR amplified TCR CDR3 regions from genomic DNA. For each cell subset, the extracted genomic DNA was distributed evenly across all wells of several immunoSEQ 96-well plates, and each plate served as one replicate. For sorted subsets, about 220 ng of genomic DNA, equivalent to 25,000 to 30,000 T cell genomes, went into each replicate PCR. Purified libraries were measured with a Qubit 3.0 fluorometer, size-checked on a Bioanalyzer 2100, and measured again with the KAPA Library Quantification kit. A separate single-read 150-cycle Illumina NextSeq 550 flow cell was used to sequence each immunoSEQ 96-well plate. In the original analysis: Because the immunoSEQ output held only junctional sequences and lacked quality scores, the filtering could not match the filtering applied to full-length reads. Sequences were annotated with PyIR, a Python wrapper for IgBLAST v1.9, and V/J genes and CDR3 were assigned using IMGT germline references. Reads were removed for weak V/J assignments (E-value above 1e-6), missing CDR3, stop codons, out-of-frame junctions, or ambiguous translated residues. V3J clonotypes were defined as sequences sharing an identical inferred V gene, J gene, and CDR3 amino acid sequence. Percentage overlap between repertoires was computed as shared unique clonotypes divided by the size of the smaller repertoire. Repertoire richness was assessed with RTK rarefaction, the Chao1 estimator, and Recon v2.1 estimates of unobserved clonotypes. For all TCRbeta clonotypes obtained by the gDNA method from a few donors, generation probabilities were computed with OLGA. Entries here come from immuneACCESS through TCRdb and include only in-frame sequences with V and J called. Some clones fail to appear in such tables; in the studies checked, an unresolved V gene covers under half of the shortfall, and the cause of the remainder is unknown. Clonal size and the V and J genes are those of that table, whereas D and trimming came from the DNA. The sample table contains about 2.4 million clones; only one count was recorded for approximately 93% of them. The ten largest clones take up 0.36% of the sample.

For this chain, trimming is 4 bases at the V end and 4 bases at the J end, and the number of junction bases without a gene match is 10. CDR1 and CDR2 (SGHRS, YFSETQ) derive from the germline V gene. The CDR3 runs 16 residues from the cysteine to the phenylalanine. This entry keeps only the CDR3 DNA: 48 bases, framed from base 1. Points on this clone: Its binding antigen is unknown. The record has no base qualities; no much larger clone is one base away.

The donors were healthy, HIV-negative adults who had no recently reported acute infections or vaccinations. All donors were Caucasian adults living in Nashville, Tennessee, USA. CD4+ T cells were enriched by magnetic negative selection, after which naive cells were positively selected on CD45RA and the negative fraction was taken as the memory subset. Blood was obtained by leukapheresis, after which PBMCs were separated by Ficoll-Histopaque density gradient centrifugation and cryopreserved in liquid nitrogen vapor phase. Analytical flow cytometry was used to check the purity and quantity of every magnetically sorted T cell population. Genomic DNA was isolated from each sorted fraction and quantified by UV absorbance on a Nanodrop 2000c.

The sequencing sample was made of naive CD4+ T cells from PBMCs. Taken with the paper, the label for cell subset or site translates to: CD45RA+ positively selected. The chain is made from TRBV5-1 and TRBJ2-3; TRBD1 aligns with 9 central bases. The TCR originated in a man between 18 and 35 years old in good health. Some clones in this sample may be carry-over from other donors' samples. The CDR3 loop reads CASSGPGTGRADTQYF. The nucleotides are TGCGCCAGCAGCGGCCCTGGGACAGGGAGAGCAGATACGCAGTATTTT.